This TCR beta chain stems from a study of shared clonotypes between healthy human individuals. Turning to the study itself: The donor group consisted of a couple of women and three men, aged 18 to 49.

Trimming left V 6 bases short and J 0 bases short, with 11 bases between. Germline CDR1 and CDR2: WNHNN and SYGVQD (reference sequence). The length of the CDR3 is 15 residues. This clone was observed at least ten times. Within the sample, other DNA sequences also encode this same CDR3. Researchers divided each subset's genomic DNA evenly across several immunoSEQ plates. The repertoire was sequenced with immunoSEQ multiplex PCR; TCRdb's copy has only in-frame clones and lacks some. The repertoire has over 95,000 clones, approximately 70% of them found once; the top ten carry roughly a quarter. Source material: memory CD8+ T cells sorted from blood. The sample's subset: CD45RO+ cells pooled with CCR7-negative TemRA cells. This receptor was obtained from a woman aged 30 to 39 in good health. V and J are TRBV10-1 and TRBJ2-2, with D possibly being TRBD1 (6 bases). CDR3 DNA: TGCGCCAGCAGCCGGGACACCGCGAACACCGGGGAGCTGTTTTTT. Translated: CASSRDTANTGELFF.